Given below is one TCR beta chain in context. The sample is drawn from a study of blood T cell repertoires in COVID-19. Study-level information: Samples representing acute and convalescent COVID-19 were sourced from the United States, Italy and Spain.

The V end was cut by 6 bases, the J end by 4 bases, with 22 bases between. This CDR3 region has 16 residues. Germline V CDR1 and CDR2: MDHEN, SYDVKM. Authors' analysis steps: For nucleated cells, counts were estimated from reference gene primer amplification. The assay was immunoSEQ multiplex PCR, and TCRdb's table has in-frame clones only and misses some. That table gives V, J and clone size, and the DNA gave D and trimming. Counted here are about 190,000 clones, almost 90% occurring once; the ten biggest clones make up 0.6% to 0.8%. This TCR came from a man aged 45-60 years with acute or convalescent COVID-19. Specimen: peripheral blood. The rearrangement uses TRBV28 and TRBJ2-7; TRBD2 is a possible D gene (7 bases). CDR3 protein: CASSQHHGGAPYEQYF. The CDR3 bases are TGTGCCAGCAGCCAACACCATGGGGGGGCCCCTTACGAGCAGTACTTC.